This section outlines one TCR beta chain sequence together with its context. This sample was included in a study of blood T cell repertoires in COVID-19. Across the whole study: T cells, B-cell-depleted T cells, or PBMCs supplied cDNA or gDNA.

Study processing details: Researchers report that nucleated cell counts were estimated from reference gene primer amplification. The table came from immunoSEQ multiplex PCR; TCRdb's copy has only in-frame clones and leaves some out. Clone size and V and J calls were adopted from that table, with D and trimming inferred from the DNA. The sample holds approximately 280,000 clones, around nine tenths seen once. Trimming pared 11 bases from V and 2 bases from J, leaving 22 bases between. This CDR3 contains 16 residues. Germline V lookup: CDR1 LNHDA, CDR2 SQIVND (reference sequence). Sequenced input: peripheral blood. This TCR was recovered from a man aged 40-49 years with acute or convalescent COVID-19. The chain employs TRBV19 and TRBJ1-5; unclear D gene. CDR3: CASRSLLGLGNQPQHF. The CDR3 coding sequence is TGTGCCTCGAGGAGCCTCCTCGGCTTGGGCAATCAGCCCCAGCATTTT.